Here is one T cell receptor beta chain with its context. Its antigen is as yet unknown. TCRdb's table, derived via immunoSEQ multiplex PCR, lists solely in-frame clones and lacks some. The sample yields 160,000 or so clones, about 89% seen once. This sample was taken from a study of cytomegalovirus exposure and HLA in healthy donors. Findings of the study overall: The classifier was said to identify cytomegalovirus status with high specificity and sensitivity.

The ends were cut back, 6 bases at V and 3 bases at J, with 15 bases in the middle. Germline values: CDR1 SGHKS, CDR2 YYEKEE (reference sequence). The CDR3 loop spans 14 amino acids. This chain uses TRBV5-5 with TRBJ1-1; D gene unclear. The sample consisted of PBMCs. The clonotype comes from a man younger than 35 in good health and CMV-seropositive. The CDR3 is CASTGVGGYTEAFF. In nucleotides, the CDR3 is TGTGCCAGCACCGGGGTTGGTGGTTACACTGAAGCTTTCTTT.